This TCR beta chain was recovered during a study of human T cells and chemical hapten exposure. In germline, CDR1 is SGHTA, CDR2 FQGTGA. This CDR3 has 15 amino acids. The V and J ends lost 5 bases and 5 bases, in that order; junction bases with no gene match: 3. TCRdb called the RACE reads again in MiXCR, with one record for every CDR3 protein. The data hold about 250,000 distinct CDR3 sequences, with 7.7% observed a single time. Time point meaning: pre-sensitization, week 0. The sample's treatment: therapeutic diphenylcyclopropenone sensitization with weekly scalp DPC. The chain has TRBV7-3 and TRBJ2-1; 13 bases align to TRBD2. The TCR was taken from a man aged 18 to 30 with alopecia areata. Some clones in this sample may be carry-over from other donors' samples. The starting material was whole blood, obtained in connection with sensitization to the hapten diphenylcyclopropenone (DPC). The CDR3, as DNA: TGTGCCAGCAGCCCACTAGCGGGGGGGCACAATGAGCAGTTCTTC. Residues: CASSPLAGGHNEQFF.